These T cell receptor beta chains were read from a single sample in a study of blood T cell repertoires in COVID-19. This table comes from immunoSEQ multiplex PCR, and its TCRdb copy is limited to in-frame clones, with some not included. Here the sample spans about 99,000 clones, 80% to 85% being singletons. The sequenced material came from peripheral blood. The receptors were gathered from an older man with active or convalescent COVID-19. Each CDR3 is given without its conserved first and last residue. The order of the fields is V gene, J gene, CDR3 protein.

>TRBV5-1|TRBJ2-6
ASSLAQGRGANVLT
>TRBV29-1|TRBJ1-2
SVEALDRNYGYT
>TRBV5-1|TRBJ1-3
ASTDSGSGNTIY
>TRBV6-2/TRBV6-3|TRBJ1-5
ASTPDRDLSNQPQH
>TRBV5-1|TRBJ2-5
ASSRTGGVRETQY
>TRBV19|TRBJ2-5
ASSITRRETQY
>TRBV4-2|TRBJ1-2
ASSQMGQGPGAGYT
>TRBV29-1|TRBJ1-1
SAITGTVHTEAF
>TRBV27|TRBJ1-2
ASRPGQGRHGYT
>TRBV5-1|TRBJ1-1
ASSAQQGANTEAF
>TRBV10-3|TRBJ2-1
AISESGGGIDNEQF
>TRBV18|TRBJ2-7
ASSLSGTGIYEQY
>TRBV30|TRBJ1-6
AWSVVRVESPLH
>TRBV20-1|TRBJ1-2
SAFQGAGYT
>TRBV28|TRBJ1-5
ASSPPANNQPQH